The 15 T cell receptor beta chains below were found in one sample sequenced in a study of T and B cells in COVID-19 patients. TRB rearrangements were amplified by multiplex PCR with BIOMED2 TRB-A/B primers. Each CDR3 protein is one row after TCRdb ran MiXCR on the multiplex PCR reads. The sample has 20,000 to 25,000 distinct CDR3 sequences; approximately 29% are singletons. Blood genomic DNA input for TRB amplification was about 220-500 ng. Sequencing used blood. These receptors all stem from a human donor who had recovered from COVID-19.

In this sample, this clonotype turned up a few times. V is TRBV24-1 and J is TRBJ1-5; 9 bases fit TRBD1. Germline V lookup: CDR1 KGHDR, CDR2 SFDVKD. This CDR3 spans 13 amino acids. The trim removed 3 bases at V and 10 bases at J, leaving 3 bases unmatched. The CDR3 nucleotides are TGTGCCACCAGTGATACAGGGGGCAGCCCCCAGCATTTT. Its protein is CATSDTGGSPQHF.

This CDR3 reads CASSPSGRGEKLFF. In nucleotides, the CDR3 is TGCGCCAGCTCCCCCAGCGGGAGAGGGGAAAAACTGTTTTTT. The J gene is TRBJ1-4, the V gene TRBV5-1; D gene uncertain. The CDR3 is made up of 14 amino acids. The germline V gene has CDR1 SGHRS and CDR2 YFSETQ. Trimming pared 7 bases from V and 8 bases from J, leaving 18 bases between. The full variable domain, with the rest looked up from reference TRBV5-1 and TRBJ1-4, is KAGVTQTPRYLIKTRGQQVTLSCSPISGHRSVSWYQQTPGQGLQFLFEYFSETQRNKGNFPGRFSGRQFSNSRSEMNVSTLELGDSALYLCASSPSGRGEKLFFGSGTQLSVL.

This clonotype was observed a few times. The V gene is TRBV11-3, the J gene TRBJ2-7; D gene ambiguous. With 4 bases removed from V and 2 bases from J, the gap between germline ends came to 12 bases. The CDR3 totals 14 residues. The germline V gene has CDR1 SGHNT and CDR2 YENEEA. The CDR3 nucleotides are TGTGCCAGCAGCTCCCCTCGCACAGCCTACGAGCAGTACTTC. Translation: CASSSPRTAYEQYF.

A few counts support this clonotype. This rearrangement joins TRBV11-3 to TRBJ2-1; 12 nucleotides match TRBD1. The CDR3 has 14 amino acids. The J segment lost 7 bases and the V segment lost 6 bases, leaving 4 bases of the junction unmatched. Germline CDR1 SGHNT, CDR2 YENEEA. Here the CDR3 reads CASSLGQGANEQFF. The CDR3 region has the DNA TGTGCCAGCAGTTTGGGACAGGGGGCTAATGAGCAGTTCTTC. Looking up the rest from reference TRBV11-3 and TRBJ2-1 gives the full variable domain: EAGVVQSPRYKIIEKKQPVAFWCNPISGHNTLYWYLQNLGQGPELLIRYENEEAVDDSQLPKDRFSAERLKGVDSTLKIQPAELGDSAVYLCASSLGQGANEQFFGPGTRLTVL.

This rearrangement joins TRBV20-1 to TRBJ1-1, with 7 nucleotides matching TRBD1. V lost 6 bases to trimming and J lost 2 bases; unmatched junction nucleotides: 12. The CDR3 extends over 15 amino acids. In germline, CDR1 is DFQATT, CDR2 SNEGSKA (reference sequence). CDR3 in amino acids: CSARMTGTTNTEAFF. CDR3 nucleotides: TGCAGTGCCAGAATGACAGGGACCACAAACACTGAAGCTTTCTTT.

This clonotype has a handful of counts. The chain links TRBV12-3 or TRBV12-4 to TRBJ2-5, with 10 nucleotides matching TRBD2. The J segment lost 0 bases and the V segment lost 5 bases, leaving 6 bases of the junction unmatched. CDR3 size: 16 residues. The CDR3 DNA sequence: TGTGCCAGCAGTGACGAGACTAGCGGGTACCAAGAGACCCAGTACTTC. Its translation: CASSDETSGYQETQYF.

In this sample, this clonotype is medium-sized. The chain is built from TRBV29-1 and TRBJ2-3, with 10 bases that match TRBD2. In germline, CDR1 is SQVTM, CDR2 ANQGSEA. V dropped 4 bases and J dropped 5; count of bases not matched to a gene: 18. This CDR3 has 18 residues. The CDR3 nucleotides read TGCAGCGTTGCTGGGCCGAGGACCGAGCGGGGGGGCCTAGATACGCAGTATTTT. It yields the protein CSVAGPRTERGGLDTQYF.

CDR3 region: CASSARGQGARGGYTF. The CDR3 DNA sequence: TGTGCCAGCAGTGCCCGGGGACAGGGGGCAAGGGGTGGCTACACCTTC. The V and J genes are TRBV2 and TRBJ1-2; 12 bases align to TRBD1. With V trimmed by 4 bases and J by 7 bases, 10 bases remained unmatched. This CDR3 has 16 residues. The germline V gene encodes CDR1 SNHLY and CDR2 FYNNEI.

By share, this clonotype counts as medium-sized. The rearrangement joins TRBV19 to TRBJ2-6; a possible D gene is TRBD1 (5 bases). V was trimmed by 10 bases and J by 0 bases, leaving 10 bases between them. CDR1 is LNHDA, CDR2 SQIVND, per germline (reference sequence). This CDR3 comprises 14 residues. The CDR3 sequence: CAMGRNSGANVLTF. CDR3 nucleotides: TGTGCCATGGGGCGGAACTCTGGGGCCAACGTCCTGACTTTC.

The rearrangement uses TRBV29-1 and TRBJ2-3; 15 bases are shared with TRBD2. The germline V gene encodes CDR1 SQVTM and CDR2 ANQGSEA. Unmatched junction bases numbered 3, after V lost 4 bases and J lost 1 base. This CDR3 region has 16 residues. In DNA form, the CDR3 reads TGCAGCGTTGGGACTAGCGGGGGGGCCGGCACAGATACGCAGTATTTT. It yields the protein CSVGTSGGAGTDTQYF.

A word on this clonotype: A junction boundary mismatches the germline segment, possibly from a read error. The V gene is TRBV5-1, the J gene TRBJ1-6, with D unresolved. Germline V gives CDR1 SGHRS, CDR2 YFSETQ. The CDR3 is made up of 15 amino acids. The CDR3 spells CASSLEAGSPFPLHF. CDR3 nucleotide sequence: TGCGCCAGTAGCTTGGAGGCAGGAAGTCCCTTTCCCCTCCACTTT.

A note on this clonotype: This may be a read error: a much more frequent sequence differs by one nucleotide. CDR3 region: CASSDRDSMNTKAFF. The CDR3 nucleotides read TGTGCCAGCAGTGACCGGGACAGCATGAACACTAAAGCTTTCTTT. V and J are TRBV6-5 and TRBJ1-1; 7 bases fit TRBD1. The CDR3 is 15 residues long. Germline lookup yields CDR1 MNHEY and CDR2 SVGAGI.

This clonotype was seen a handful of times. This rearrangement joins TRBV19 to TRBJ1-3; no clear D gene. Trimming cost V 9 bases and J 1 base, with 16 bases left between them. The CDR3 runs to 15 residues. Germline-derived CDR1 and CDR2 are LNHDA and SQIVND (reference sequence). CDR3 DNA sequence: TGTGCCAGCAGTTACTCGACCGGATCTGGAAACACCATATATTTT. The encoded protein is CASSYSTGSGNTIYF.

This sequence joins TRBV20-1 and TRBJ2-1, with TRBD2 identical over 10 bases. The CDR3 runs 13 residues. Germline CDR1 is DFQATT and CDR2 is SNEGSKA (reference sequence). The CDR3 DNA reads TGCAGACCAAGCGGGGGGGCTGTCCATGAGCAGTTCTTC. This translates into CRPSGGAVHEQFF.

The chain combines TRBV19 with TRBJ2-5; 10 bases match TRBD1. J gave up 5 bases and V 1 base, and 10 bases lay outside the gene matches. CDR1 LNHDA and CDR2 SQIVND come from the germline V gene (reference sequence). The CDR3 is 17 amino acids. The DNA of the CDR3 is TGTGCCAGTAGTATAGGACAGGGGGCTCTTGCCGGGGAGACCCAGTACTTC. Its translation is CASSIGQGALAGETQYF.